The clone carrying this T cell receptor beta chain was detected a few times. The data stem from a study of CD8+CD57+ T cells in acquired aplastic anemia. The ends were cut back, 8 bases at V and 7 bases at J, with 20 bases in the middle. CDR3 length: 14 residues. The germline V gene has CDR1 SNHLY and CDR2 FYNNEI. Selection for sequencing was limited to patients who had shown CD8+CD57+ cell expansion by flow cytometry. By the time of blood sampling, patients had still received no therapy. For CDR3 and TCR beta VDJ profiling, genomic DNA was the template used. Each CDR3 protein is one row after TCRdb ran MiXCR on the reads. In the table there are about 160,000 distinct CDR3 sequences, 40% to 60% of which are singletons.

Sample: sorted CD4+, CD8+, or CD8+CD57+ T cells (not recorded which) from PBMCs. V is TRBV2 and J is TRBJ2-5; D may correspond to TRBD1 or TRBD2 (5 bases each). The receptor comes from a human donor with aplastic anemia. The DNA of the CDR3 is TGTGCCAGCCTTGGGGACGCGCCTGTGGGGACCCAGTACTTC. This gives the protein CASLGDAPVGTQYF. Complete variable domain (other parts from reference TRBV2 and TRBJ2-5): EPEVTQTPSHQVTQMGQEVILRCVPISNHLYFYWYRQILGQKVEFLVSFYNNEISEKSEIFDDQFSVERPDGSNFTLKIRSTKLEDSAMYFCASLGDAPVGTQYFGPGTRLLVL.